This paragraph reports one TCR beta chain. Its binding antigen is unknown. The CDR3 extends 3 residues past the end of the read, so its final part is completed from the germline J gene. Every participant had a single incident cervical HPV16 infection, and prevalent HPV16 infections were excluded. Cervical HPV DNA was detected by MY09/MY11 PCR and genotyped by dot-blot hybridization. Roughly 15 mL of heparinized blood was centrifuged, after which the buffy coat was aliquoted, frozen at -30 degrees C, and then stored at -80 degrees C. QIAGEN kits were used to extract genomic DNA from the buffy coat specimens. There are 16 amino acids in the CDR3, from cysteine to phenylalanine inclusive. Only the CDR3 bases that were read are kept: 39 of them, in frame from base 1. For CDR1 and CDR2, the germline V gene (reference sequence) lists DFQATT and SNEGSKA. This sample was included in a study of T cells in women clearing cervical HPV infection (dated by TCRdb to 2016 to 2018). Describing the broader study: Cases were about 25 women with histologically confirmed HPV16-related CIN3 or worse, including a couple of invasive cancers. The roughly 23 controls were women who cleared a single incident HPV16 infection within 12 months without developing precancer or cancer. Blood from cases was collected at the visit where the lesion was first found, while blood from controls was collected once the infection could no longer be detected. For cases, the median interval between lesion detection and blood sampling was roughly 140 days, with an interquartile range of roughly 90 to 200 days. HLA typing was available for only a few women, so HLA type could not be excluded as a confounder. This exploratory proof-of-principle case-control study, nested within the Guanacaste HPV Natural History Study in Costa Rica, compared TCR repertoires among women with different cervical HPV16 outcomes. Cases and controls were matched on age within five years and on year of sample collection. Cases had a median age of approximately 35 years compared with about 40 for controls, and baseline characteristics showed no significant differences between the groups. The parent cohort enrolled roughly 9,600 women aged 18 or older in Guanacaste, Costa Rica, during about 1992 to 1994 and followed them for 7 to 8 years. As quality controls, five blinded duplicates were added to each group, bringing the total to about 60 samples made up of some 50 participants and ten or so replicates. What the authors observed across the whole study: Significantly higher TCR repertoire richness was observed in CIN3+ cases than in controls across sequencing depths, whereas no difference in evenness was found. Random forest classifiers combining richness and V gene abundances distinguished cases from controls with an estimated AUC of 0.83. Because the number of T cells per sample was unknown, the richness differences could reflect varying T-cell content rather than repertoire biology. Lower TRBV6-7 relative abundance was observed in cases than in controls (approximately 0.1% versus 0.17%; Bonferroni P = 0.0008). The cross-sectional design could not show whether the associations came before the infection or were a result of it, and neither effector/memory subsets nor HPV-specific T cells were isolated.

TCR beta CDR3 regions were amplified by multiplex PCR from an average of about 1.1 ug genomic DNA per sample using the immunoSEQ assay. Primer bias was corrected in the assay by using a complete synthetic TCR repertoire to establish an amplification baseline. The amplicons were sequenced on the Illumina platform. Turning to the authors' computational methods: Sequences were error-corrected by clustering with frequency ratios and a modified nearest-neighbor algorithm, then analyzed in the immunoSEQ Analyzer with IMGT gene definitions. At each rarefaction depth, TCR richness and evenness were averaged across 20 rarefaction repeats, and samples with fewer sequences than that depth were excluded. Relative abundances of V, D and J genes were compared between groups using Wilcoxon rank sum tests, with FDR correction applied. An intraclass correlation of around 96% for TCR richness and an average of around 80% across 65 to 80 gene segments were obtained from the blinded duplicates. Sourced from immuneACCESS, this table was stored by TCRdb with only in-frame sequences that have V and J called. A share of the clones is absent; for the studies checked, an unresolved V gene accounts for under half, and the remainder has no known explanation. V, J and clone size reflect that table, while D and trimming were determined from the DNA. This sample's table contains roughly 22,000 clones. The ten largest clonotypes hold 10% to 15% of the sample.

The sequence was obtained from a woman between 18 and 69 years old with a cervical HPV16 infection that either progressed to CIN3+ or cleared (not recorded which). Sequencing input: blood buffy coat. The rearranged chain carries TRBV20-1 and TRBJ2-3; 10 central bases correspond to TRBD1. The sequenced CDR3 bases are TGCAGTGCTAGAGATAATTCTGGGACAGGGGTGGGGACG. Its translation reads: CSARDNSGTGVGT. From start to end, the CDR3 is CSARDNSGTGVGTQYF.